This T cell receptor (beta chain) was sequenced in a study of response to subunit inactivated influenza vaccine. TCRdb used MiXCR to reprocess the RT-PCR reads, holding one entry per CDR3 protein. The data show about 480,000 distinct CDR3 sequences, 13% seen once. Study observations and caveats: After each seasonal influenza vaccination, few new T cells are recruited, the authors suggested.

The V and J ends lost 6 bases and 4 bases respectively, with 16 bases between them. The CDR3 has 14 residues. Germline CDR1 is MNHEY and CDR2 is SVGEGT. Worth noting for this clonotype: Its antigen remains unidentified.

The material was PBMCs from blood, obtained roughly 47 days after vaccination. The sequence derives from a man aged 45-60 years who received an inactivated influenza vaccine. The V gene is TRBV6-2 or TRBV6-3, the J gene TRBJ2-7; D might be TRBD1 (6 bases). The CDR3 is CASRSTGPWYEQYF. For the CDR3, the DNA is TGTGCCAGCAGATCCACAGGGCCTTGGTACGAGCAGTACTTC.